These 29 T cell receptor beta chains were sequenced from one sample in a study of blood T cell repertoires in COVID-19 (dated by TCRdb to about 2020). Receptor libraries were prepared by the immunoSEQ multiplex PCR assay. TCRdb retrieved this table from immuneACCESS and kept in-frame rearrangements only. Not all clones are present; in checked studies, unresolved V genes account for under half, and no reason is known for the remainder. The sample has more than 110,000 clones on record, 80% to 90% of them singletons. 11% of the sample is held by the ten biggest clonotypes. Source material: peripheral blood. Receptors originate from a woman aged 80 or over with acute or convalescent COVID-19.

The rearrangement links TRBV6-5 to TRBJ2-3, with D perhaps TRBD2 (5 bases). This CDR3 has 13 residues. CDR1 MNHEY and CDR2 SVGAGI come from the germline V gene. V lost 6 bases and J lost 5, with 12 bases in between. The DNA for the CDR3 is TGTGCCAGCAGCGGCCCCGGAGGAGATACGCAGTATTTT. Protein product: CASSGPGGDTQYF.

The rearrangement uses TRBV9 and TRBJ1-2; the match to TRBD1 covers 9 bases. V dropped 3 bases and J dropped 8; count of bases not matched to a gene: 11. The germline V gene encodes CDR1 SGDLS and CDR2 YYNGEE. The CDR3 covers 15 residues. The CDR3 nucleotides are TGTGCCAGCAGCGACTACTCCGGGACAGGGTACGGCTACACCTTC. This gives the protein CASSDYSGTGYGYTF. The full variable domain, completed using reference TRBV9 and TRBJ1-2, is DSGVTQTPKHLITATGQRVTLRCSPRSGDLSVYWYQQSLDQGLQFLIQYYNGEERAKGNILERFSAQQFPDLHSELNLSSLELGDSALYFCASSDYSGTGYGYTFGSGTRLTVV.

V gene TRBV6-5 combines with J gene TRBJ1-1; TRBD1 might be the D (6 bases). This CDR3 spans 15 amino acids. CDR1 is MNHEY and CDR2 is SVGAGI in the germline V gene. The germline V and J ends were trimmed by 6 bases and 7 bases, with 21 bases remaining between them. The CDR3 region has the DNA TGTGCCAGCAGCTCAGAGACCGTCCGGACAGTTGAAGCTTTCTTT. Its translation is CASSSETVRTVEAFF.

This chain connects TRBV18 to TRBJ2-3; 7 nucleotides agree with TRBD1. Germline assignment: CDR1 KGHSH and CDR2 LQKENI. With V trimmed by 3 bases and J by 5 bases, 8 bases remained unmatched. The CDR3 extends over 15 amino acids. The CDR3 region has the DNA TGTGCCAGCTCACCCCCGGGACGGGACAGAGATACGCAGTATTTT. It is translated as CASSPPGRDRDTQYF.

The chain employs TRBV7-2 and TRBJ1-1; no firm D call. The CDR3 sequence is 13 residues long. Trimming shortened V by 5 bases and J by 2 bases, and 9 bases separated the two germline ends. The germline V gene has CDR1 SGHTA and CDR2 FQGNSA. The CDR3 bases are TGTGCCAGCAGCCCCTCCTTAAACACTGAAGCTTTCTTT. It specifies CASSPSLNTEAFF.

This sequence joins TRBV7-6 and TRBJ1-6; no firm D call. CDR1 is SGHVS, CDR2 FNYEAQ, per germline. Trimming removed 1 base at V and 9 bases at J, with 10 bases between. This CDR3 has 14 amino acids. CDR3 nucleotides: TGTGCCAGCAGCTTAGGACCGACTAGTTCACCCCTCCACTTT. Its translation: CASSLGPTSSPLHF.

CDR3 sequence: CASSQESGLINSNQPQHF. CDR3 DNA sequence: TGTGCCAGTAGTCAAGAAAGTGGACTGATTAATAGCAATCAGCCCCAGCATTTT. J is TRBJ1-5 and V is TRBV19; D gene unclear. The length of the CDR3 is 18 residues. CDR1 is LNHDA, CDR2 SQIVND, per germline (reference sequence). V lost 5 bases and J 0 bases, leaving 20 bases between the germline ends.

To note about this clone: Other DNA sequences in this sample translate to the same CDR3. This CDR3 reads CASSPSMNTEAFF. Here the CDR3 DNA reads TGTGCCAGCTCACCGAGCATGAACACTGAAGCTTTCTTT. The chain combines TRBV18 with TRBJ1-1; D is ambiguous. Deletions cut 3 bases from V and 0 bases from J, with 5 bases between. The CDR3 has 13 amino acids. In germline, CDR1 is KGHSH, CDR2 LQKENI.

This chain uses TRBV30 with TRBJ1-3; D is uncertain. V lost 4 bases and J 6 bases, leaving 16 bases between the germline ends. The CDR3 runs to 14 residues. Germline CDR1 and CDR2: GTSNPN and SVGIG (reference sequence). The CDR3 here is CAWTGIGLPNTIYF. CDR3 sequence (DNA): TGTGCCTGGACGGGGATAGGGCTCCCAAACACCATATATTTT. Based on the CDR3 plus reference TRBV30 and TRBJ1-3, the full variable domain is SQTIHQWPATLVQPVGSPLSLECTVEGTSNPNLYWYRQAAGRGLQLLFYSVGIGQISSEVPQNLSASRPQDRQFILSSKKLLLSDSGFYLCAWTGIGLPNTIYFGEGSWLTVV.

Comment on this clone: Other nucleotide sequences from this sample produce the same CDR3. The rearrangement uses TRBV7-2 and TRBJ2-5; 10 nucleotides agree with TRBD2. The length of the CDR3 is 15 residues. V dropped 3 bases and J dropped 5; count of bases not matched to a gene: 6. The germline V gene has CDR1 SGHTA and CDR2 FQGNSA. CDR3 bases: TGTGCCAGCAGCTTGCAGCGGGGGGGAGGGGAGACCCAGTACTTC. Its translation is CASSLQRGGGETQYF.

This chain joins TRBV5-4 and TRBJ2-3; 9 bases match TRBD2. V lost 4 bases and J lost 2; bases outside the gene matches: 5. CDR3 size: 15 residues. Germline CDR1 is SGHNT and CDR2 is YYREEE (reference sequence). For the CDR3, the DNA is TGTGCCAGCAGCCGGAGCGGGGGGACCACAGATACGCAGTATTTT. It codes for CASSRSGGTTDTQYF.

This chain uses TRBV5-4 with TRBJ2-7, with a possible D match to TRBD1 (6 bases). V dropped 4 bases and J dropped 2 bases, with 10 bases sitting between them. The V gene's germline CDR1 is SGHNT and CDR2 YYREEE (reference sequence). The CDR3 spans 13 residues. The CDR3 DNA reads TGTGCCAGCAGCCCCACAGGGACCTACGAGCAGTACTTC. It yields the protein CASSPTGTYEQYF.

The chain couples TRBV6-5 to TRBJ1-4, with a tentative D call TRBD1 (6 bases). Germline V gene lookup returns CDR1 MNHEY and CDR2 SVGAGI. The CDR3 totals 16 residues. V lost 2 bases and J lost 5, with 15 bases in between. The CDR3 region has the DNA TGTGCCAGCAGTTACGACCGCGGGAGGGGGAATGAAAAACTGTTTTTT. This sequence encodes CASSYDRGRGNEKLFF.

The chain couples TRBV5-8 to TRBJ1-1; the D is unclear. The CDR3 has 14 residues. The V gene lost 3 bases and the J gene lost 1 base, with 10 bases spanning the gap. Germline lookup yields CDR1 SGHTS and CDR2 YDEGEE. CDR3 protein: CASSSQTWNTEAFF. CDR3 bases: TGTGCCAGCAGCTCCCAGACATGGAACACTGAAGCTTTCTTT.

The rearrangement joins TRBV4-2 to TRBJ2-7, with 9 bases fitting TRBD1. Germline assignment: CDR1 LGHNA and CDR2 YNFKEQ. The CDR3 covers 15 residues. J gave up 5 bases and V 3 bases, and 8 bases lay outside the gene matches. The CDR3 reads CASSQAGTGFHEQYF. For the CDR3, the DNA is TGTGCCAGCAGCCAGGCCGGGACAGGGTTTCACGAGCAGTACTTC.

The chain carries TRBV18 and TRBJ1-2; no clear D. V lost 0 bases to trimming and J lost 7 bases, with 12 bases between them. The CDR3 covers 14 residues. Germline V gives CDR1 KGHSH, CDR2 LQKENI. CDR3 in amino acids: CASSPPPGTSGYTF. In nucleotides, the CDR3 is TGTGCCAGCTCACCACCCCCCGGTACTAGTGGCTACACCTTC.

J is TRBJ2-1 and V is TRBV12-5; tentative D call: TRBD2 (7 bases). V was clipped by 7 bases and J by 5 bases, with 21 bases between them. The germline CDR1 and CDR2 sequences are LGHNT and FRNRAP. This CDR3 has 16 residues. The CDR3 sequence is CASAKGRAGANNEQFF. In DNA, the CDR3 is TGTGCTAGTGCCAAAGGGAGGGCGGGGGCTAACAATGAGCAGTTCTTC.

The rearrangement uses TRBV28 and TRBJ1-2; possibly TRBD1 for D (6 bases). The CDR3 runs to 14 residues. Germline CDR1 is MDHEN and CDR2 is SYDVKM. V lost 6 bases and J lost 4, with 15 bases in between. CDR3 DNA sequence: TGTGCCAGCAGCATCGGGGGGCTTTCCTATGGCTACACCTTC. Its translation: CASSIGGLSYGYTF.

The CDR3 here is CASSERTGEETEAFF. The CDR3 DNA sequence: TGCGCCAGCAGCGAGCGGACAGGGGAGGAGACTGAAGCTTTCTTT. V is TRBV5-1 and J is TRBJ1-1; 9 nucleotides line up with TRBD1. CDR1 is SGHRS and CDR2 is YFSETQ in the germline V gene. V was pared by 4 bases and J by 5 bases, with 9 bases of the junction left unmatched. This CDR3 contains 15 residues. The whole variable domain, filled in from reference TRBV5-1 and TRBJ1-1, reads KAGVTQTPRYLIKTRGQQVTLSCSPISGHRSVSWYQQTPGQGLQFLFEYFSETQRNKGNFPGRFSGRQFSNSRSEMNVSTLELGDSALYLCASSERTGEETEAFFGQGTRLTVV.

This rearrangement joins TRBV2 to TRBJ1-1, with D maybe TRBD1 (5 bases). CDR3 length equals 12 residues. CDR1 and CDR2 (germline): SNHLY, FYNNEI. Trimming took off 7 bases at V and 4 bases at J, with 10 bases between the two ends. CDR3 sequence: CASKQGATEAFF. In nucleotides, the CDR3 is TGTGCCAGCAAGCAGGGTGCCACTGAAGCTTTCTTT. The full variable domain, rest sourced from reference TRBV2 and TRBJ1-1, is EPEVTQTPSHQVTQMGQEVILRCVPISNHLYFYWYRQILGQKVEFLVSFYNNEISEKSEIFDDQFSVERPDGSNFTLKIRSTKLEDSAMYFCASKQGATEAFFGQGTRLTVV.

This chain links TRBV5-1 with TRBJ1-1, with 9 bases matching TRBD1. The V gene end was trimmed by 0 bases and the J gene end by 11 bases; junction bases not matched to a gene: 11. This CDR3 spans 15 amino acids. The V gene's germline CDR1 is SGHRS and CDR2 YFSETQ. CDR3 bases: TGCGCCAGCAGCTTGGAAGGACAGGGGAGGAAGGGGGCTTTCTTT. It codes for CASSLEGQGRKGAFF.

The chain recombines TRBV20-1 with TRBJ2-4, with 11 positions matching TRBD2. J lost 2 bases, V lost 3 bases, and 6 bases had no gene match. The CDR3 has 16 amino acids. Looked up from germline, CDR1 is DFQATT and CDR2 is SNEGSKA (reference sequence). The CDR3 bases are TGCAGTGCTAGTGGGCTAGCGGGGGGTTCCAAAAACATTCAGTACTTC. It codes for CSASGLAGGSKNIQYF.

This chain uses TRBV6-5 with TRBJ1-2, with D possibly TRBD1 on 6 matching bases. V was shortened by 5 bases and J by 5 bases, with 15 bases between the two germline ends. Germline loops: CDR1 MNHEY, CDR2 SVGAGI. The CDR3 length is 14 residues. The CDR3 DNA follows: TGTGCCAGCAGTAATAGTGGACAGCCTTATGGCTACACCTTC. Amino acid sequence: CASSNSGQPYGYTF.

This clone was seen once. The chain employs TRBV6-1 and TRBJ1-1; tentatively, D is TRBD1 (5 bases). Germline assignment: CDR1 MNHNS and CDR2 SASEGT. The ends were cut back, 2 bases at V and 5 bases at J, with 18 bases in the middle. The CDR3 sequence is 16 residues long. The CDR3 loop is CASSEQGYVGMTEAFF. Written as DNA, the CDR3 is TGTGCCAGCAGTGAACAGGGTTATGTGGGAATGACTGAAGCTTTCTTT.

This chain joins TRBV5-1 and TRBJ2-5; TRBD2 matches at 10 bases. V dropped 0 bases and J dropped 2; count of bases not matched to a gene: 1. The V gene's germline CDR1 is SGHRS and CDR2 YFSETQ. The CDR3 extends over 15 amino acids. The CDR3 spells CASSLVAGGQETQYF. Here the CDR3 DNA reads TGCGCCAGCAGCTTGGTAGCGGGGGGACAAGAGACCCAGTACTTC.

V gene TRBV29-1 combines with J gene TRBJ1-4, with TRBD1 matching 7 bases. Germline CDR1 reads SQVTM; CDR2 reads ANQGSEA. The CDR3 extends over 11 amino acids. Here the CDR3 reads CSGTENEKLFF. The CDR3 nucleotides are TGCTCCGGGACAGAGAATGAAAAACTGTTTTTT. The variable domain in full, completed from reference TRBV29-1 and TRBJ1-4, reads SAVISQKPSRDICQRGTSLTIQCQVDSQVTMMFWYRQQPGQSLTLIATANQGSEATYESGFVIDKFPISRPNLTFSTLTVSNMSPEDSSIYLCSGTENEKLFFGSGTQLSVL.

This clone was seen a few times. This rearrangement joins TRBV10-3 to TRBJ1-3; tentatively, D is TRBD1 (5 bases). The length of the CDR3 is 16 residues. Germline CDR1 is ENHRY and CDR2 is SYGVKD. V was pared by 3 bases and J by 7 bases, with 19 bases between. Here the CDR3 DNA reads TGTGCCATCAGTGATCCGAACGTCGGGGGAGGTAACACCATATATTTT. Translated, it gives CAISDPNVGGGNTIYF.

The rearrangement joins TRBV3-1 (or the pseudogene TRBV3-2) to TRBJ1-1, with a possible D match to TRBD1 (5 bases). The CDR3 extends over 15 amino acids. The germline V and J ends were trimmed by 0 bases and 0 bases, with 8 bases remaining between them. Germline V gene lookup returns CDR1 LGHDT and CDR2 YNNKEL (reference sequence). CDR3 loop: CASSQDNRLNTEAFF. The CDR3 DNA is TGTGCCAGCAGCCAAGATAACAGGCTGAACACTGAAGCTTTCTTT.

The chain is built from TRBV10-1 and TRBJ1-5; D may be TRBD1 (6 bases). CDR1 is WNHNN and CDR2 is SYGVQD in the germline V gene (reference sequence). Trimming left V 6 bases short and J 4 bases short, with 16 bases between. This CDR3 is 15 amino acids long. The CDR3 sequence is CASRVRGGVNQPQHF. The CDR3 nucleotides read TGCGCCAGCAGAGTGAGGGGGGGGGTGAATCAGCCCCAGCATTTT.